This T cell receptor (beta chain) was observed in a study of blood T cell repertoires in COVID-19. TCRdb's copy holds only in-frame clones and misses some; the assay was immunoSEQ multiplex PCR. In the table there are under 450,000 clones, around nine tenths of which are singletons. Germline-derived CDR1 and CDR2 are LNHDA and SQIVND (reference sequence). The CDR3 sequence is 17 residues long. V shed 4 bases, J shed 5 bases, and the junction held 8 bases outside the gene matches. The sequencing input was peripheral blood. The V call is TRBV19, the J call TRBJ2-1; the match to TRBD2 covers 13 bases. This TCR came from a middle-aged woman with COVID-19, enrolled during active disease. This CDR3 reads CASSTQRTSGSHNEQFF. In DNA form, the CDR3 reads TGTGCCAGTAGTACCCAAAGGACTAGCGGGAGCCACAATGAGCAGTTCTTC.